These 25 T cell receptor beta chains were all obtained from the same sample, sequenced in a study of T-cell reconstitution after alpha-beta-depleted transplantation in children. These receptors have no identified antigens. Unique molecular identifiers were incorporated during preparation of the TCRbeta library. In TCRdb, the PCR reads were re-called with MiXCR into one record per CDR3 protein. This repertoire shows about 290,000 distinct CDR3 sequences, over 7.5% found once; its top ten account for about 8.2%. Study-level results: Counts and diversity of T cells one year after transplant came mostly from newly produced T cells.

The source was peripheral blood, collected 360 days after TCRalphabeta/CD19-depleted stem cell transplant. Receptors originate from a female patient younger than 10 who had a stem cell transplant for Fanconi anemia, so the T cells may come from the graft donor.

This clonotype was seen ten or more times. The CDR3 protein is CASSLSGGTYNEQFF. CDR3 coding DNA: TGTGCCAGCAGCCTTAGCGGGGGGACATACAATGAGCAGTTCTTC. V and J are TRBV7-7 and TRBJ2-1; TRBD2 aligns across 10 bases. The V gene's germline CDR1 is SSHAT and CDR2 FNYEAQ (reference sequence). The CDR3 loop spans 15 amino acids. Losses at the gene ends were 5 bases for V and 4 bases for J; bases not matched to a gene: 5.

This clonotype showed up many times. The chain recombines TRBV9 with TRBJ2-3; possible D gene TRBD1, 5 bases. The CDR3 is 16 residues long. Germline values: CDR1 SGDLS, CDR2 YYNGEE. Trimming shortened V by 0 bases and J by 4 bases, and 15 bases separated the two germline ends. The CDR3 loop reads CASSVVGQGLPDTQYF. The CDR3 DNA follows: TGTGCCAGCAGCGTAGTGGGGCAGGGCTTGCCAGATACGCAGTATTTT. Variable domain in full (rest from reference TRBV9 and TRBJ2-3): DSGVTQTPKHLITATGQRVTLRCSPRSGDLSVYWYQQSLDQGLQFLIQYYNGEERAKGNILERFSAQQFPDLHSELNLSSLELGDSALYFCASSVVGQGLPDTQYFGPGTRLTVL.

The table lists this clonotype with many counts. The chain combines TRBV7-2 with TRBJ2-7, with D unclear. Trimming removed 2 bases from V and 4 bases from J, with 9 bases in between. CDR1 and CDR2 from the germline V gene are SGHTA and FQGNSA. The CDR3 is 13 residues long. In DNA, the CDR3 is TGTGCCAGCAGCTTAAGTAGACTGTACGAGCAGTACTTC. Amino acids: CASSLSRLYEQYF.

This clonotype has only a few counts. The V gene is TRBV28, the J gene TRBJ2-7; 8 bases match TRBD1. CDR1 and CDR2 from the germline V gene are MDHEN and SYDVKM. Trimming cost V 6 bases and J 2 bases; bases outside gene matches: 6. CDR3 length: 14 residues. CDR3 DNA: TGTGCCAGCAGCAGACAGGGGATTCCCTACGAGCAGTACGTC. It translates to CASSRQGIPYEQYV.

This sequence joins TRBV12-3 or TRBV12-4 and TRBJ1-1; D perhaps matches TRBD1 (5 bases). The CDR3 loop spans 14 amino acids. Trimming removed 6 bases at V and 2 bases at J, with 13 bases between. CDR3: CASSLDSYNTEAFF. The CDR3 region has the DNA TGTGCCAGCAGCCTAGACAGCTATAACACTGAAGCTTTCTTT.

This clonotype came up many times. The genes are TRBV5-1 and TRBJ1-5; TRBD1 is a possible D gene (6 bases). Germline V gives CDR1 SGHRS, CDR2 YFSETQ. The CDR3 sequence is 12 residues long. V lost 4 bases to trimming and J lost 4 bases, with 6 bases between them. The CDR3 spells CASSGQNQPQHF. As DNA, the CDR3 is TGCGCCAGCAGCGGACAGAATCAGCCCCAGCATTTT.

This clonotype turned up a few times. This sequence joins TRBV10-2 and TRBJ1-6; D might be TRBD1 (6 bases). The CDR3 has 13 amino acids. Trimming pared 5 bases from V and 6 bases from J, leaving 8 bases between. Germline assignment: CDR1 WSHSY and CDR2 SAAADI. In DNA form, the CDR3 reads TGCGCCAGCAGTCAGGACAGTAATTCACCCCTCCACTTT. Residues: CASSQDSNSPLHF.

This clonotype was seen a few times. The V call is TRBV15, the J call TRBJ1-5, with D tentatively TRBD1 (5 bases). The CDR3 extends over 17 amino acids. The germline gives CDR1 LNHNV, CDR2 YYDKDF (reference sequence). Trimming stripped 8 bases from V and 3 bases from J, with 23 bases between. CDR3 DNA: TGTGCCACCGGCCCTCCCGGGGGGTCTCCGTCCAATCAGCCCCAGCATTTT. Its translation is CATGPPGGSPSNQPQHF.

The chain joins TRBV5-5 to TRBJ2-1, with 7 bases aligning to TRBD2. Germline CDR1 is SGHKS and CDR2 is YYEKEE (reference sequence). Losses at the gene ends were 7 bases for V and 4 bases for J; bases not matched to a gene: 20. CDR3 length: 18 amino acids. This CDR3 reads CASRRLAAQQAKYNEQFF. CDR3 in DNA: TGTGCCAGCCGGAGGCTAGCGGCCCAACAAGCTAAATACAATGAGCAGTTCTTC.

This clonotype was counted at least ten times. The rearrangement uses TRBV7-3 and TRBJ2-5; tentative D call: TRBD1 (6 bases). This CDR3 comprises 14 residues. The V gene's germline CDR1 is SGHTA and CDR2 FQGTGA. The V gene lost 5 bases and the J gene lost 5 bases, with 15 bases spanning the gap. CDR3 nucleotide sequence: TGTGCCAGCAGCGCAGAACAGGGTACGGAGACCCAGTACTTC. This gives the protein CASSAEQGTETQYF.

Only a few counts were recorded for this clonotype. This CDR3 reads CASSKDRGAYEQYF. The CDR3 region has the DNA TGTGCCAGTTCAAAGGACAGGGGCGCCTACGAGCAGTACTTC. The chain links TRBV7-2 to TRBJ2-7; TRBD1 agrees at 9 bases. CDR3 length: 14 amino acids. The ends lost 9 bases at V and 2 bases at J; junction bases unmatched: 8. CDR1 and CDR2 (germline): SGHTA, FQGNSA.

This clonotype was observed many times. This chain links TRBV7-6 with TRBJ2-1, with 7 bases that match TRBD1. The CDR3 is 17 residues long. J gave up 4 bases and V 1 base, and 10 bases lay outside the gene matches. Germline CDR1 reads SGHVS; CDR2 reads FNYEAQ. CDR3 protein: CASSLGDSRGFYNEQFF. CDR3 DNA sequence: TGTGCCAGCAGCTTAGGGGATAGCAGGGGGTTTTACAATGAGCAGTTCTTC.

This clonotype has only a few counts. V and J are TRBV7-2 and TRBJ1-1; D unclear. V gave up 3 bases and J gave up 3 bases, with 8 bases separating them. The CDR3 sequence is 13 residues long. Per the germline V gene, CDR1 is SGHTA and CDR2 is FQGNSA. CDR3 in amino acids: CASSFLGYTEAFF. The CDR3, as DNA: TGTGCCAGCAGCTTTTTGGGGTACACTGAAGCTTTCTTT.

The chain combines TRBV5-1 with TRBJ2-5; 7 bases fit TRBD1. CDR3 size: 14 residues. The junction had 8 bases not matched to a gene; V was cut back by 4 bases and J by 5 bases. The V gene's germline CDR1 is SGHRS and CDR2 YFSETQ. As DNA, the CDR3 is TGCGCCAGCAGCATAACAGGGGTAATCGAGACCCAGTACTTC. It is translated as CASSITGVIETQYF.

The sample holds many counts of this clonotype. The J gene is TRBJ2-1, the V gene TRBV9; 7 bases are shared with TRBD2. V was pared by 1 base and J by 0 bases, with 7 bases of the junction left unmatched. The CDR3 is 17 residues long. CDR1 SGDLS and CDR2 YYNGEE come from the germline V gene. The CDR3 DNA is TGTGCCAGCAGCGTAAGGGAGGGGCGTAGCTCCTACAATGAGCAGTTCTTC. Translation: CASSVREGRSSYNEQFF.

This clonotype has at least ten counts. This chain connects TRBV12-3 or TRBV12-4 to TRBJ2-3, with D possibly being TRBD2 (5 bases). The V end lost 3 bases, the J end lost 2 bases, and 15 bases lay between the germline ends. The CDR3 is 16 residues long. In nucleotides, the CDR3 is TGTGCCAGCAGTTTCCCTGGACTGGCAACCACAGATACGCAGTATTTT. Protein product: CASSFPGLATTDTQYF.

In this sample, this clonotype turned up many times. The CDR3 spells CASSPGPRVPYEQYF. CDR3 sequence (DNA): TGTGCCAGCAGTCCCGGGCCAAGGGTTCCCTACGAGCAGTACTTC. The chain recombines TRBV21-1 with TRBJ2-7; TRBD1, the table's D call, lacks a check against the DNA. TRBV21-1 is a pseudogene locus. The CDR3 has 15 amino acids.

This clonotype was seen repeatedly, ten times or more. The chain is built from TRBV3-1 and TRBJ1-1; TRBD1 might be the D (5 bases). This CDR3 comprises 14 residues. Looked up from germline, CDR1 is LGHDT and CDR2 is YNNKEL (reference sequence). V lost 6 bases and J lost 0, with 11 bases in between. CDR3 sequence (DNA): TGTGCCAGCAGGGCCAGGGACTTGAACACTGAAGCTTTCTTT. It codes for CASRARDLNTEAFF. Full variable domain (missing parts from reference TRBV3-1 and TRBJ1-1): DTAVSQTPKYLVTQMGNDKSIKCEQNLGHDTMYWYKQDSKKFLKIMFSYNNKELIINETVPNRFSPKSPDKAHLNLHINSLELGDSAVYFCASRARDLNTEAFFGQGTRLTVV.

This clonotype was recorded many times. This chain joins TRBV25-1 and TRBJ2-6; 7 nucleotides agree with TRBD1. Germline CDR1 MGHDK, CDR2 SYGVNS. Trimming removed 0 bases from V and 0 bases from J; junction bases left unmatched: 2. The CDR3 has 17 residues. The CDR3 spells CASSEYNRGSGANVLTF. DNA of the CDR3: TGTGCCAGCAGTGAATATAACAGGGGCTCTGGGGCCAACGTCCTGACTTTC.

This clonotype was seen a few times. The genes are TRBV4-3 and TRBJ2-2; 10 nucleotides align to TRBD2. The V gene's germline CDR1 is LGHNA and CDR2 YSLEER. Germline trimming cut 1 base from V and 8 bases from J; bases unmatched to any gene: 7. This CDR3 has 16 amino acids. The CDR3 DNA reads as TGCGCCAGCAGCCAAGTTCTAACTAGCGGGGAGGGGGAGCTGTTTTTT. Translated: CASSQVLTSGEGELFF.

This clonotype has at least ten counts. This sequence joins TRBV6-5 and TRBJ2-5; D may be TRBD1 or TRBD2 (6 bases each). The germline V gene has CDR1 MNHEY and CDR2 SVGAGI. The CDR3 covers 17 residues. Trimming removed 3 bases at V and 0 bases at J, with 17 bases between. As DNA, the CDR3 is TGTGCCAGCAGTTATATTACTGGGGGGCGGTACCAAGAGACCCAGTACTTC. Translated, it gives CASSYITGGRYQETQYF.

This clonotype was observed many times. The rearrangement joins TRBV20-1 to TRBJ2-1, with D perhaps matching TRBD2 (6 bases). The CDR3 has 18 amino acids. V shed 0 bases and J shed 0 bases, with 18 bases lying between them. The germline CDR1 and CDR2 sequences are DFQATT and SNEGSKA (reference sequence). The CDR3 spells CSAREAVTLTSSYNEQFF. The DNA of the CDR3 is TGCAGTGCTAGAGAAGCGGTCACCCTGACTAGCTCCTACAATGAGCAGTTCTTC.

This clonotype was seen at least ten times. The chain couples TRBV20-1 to TRBJ2-1; the match to TRBD2 covers 16 bases. Germline loops: CDR1 DFQATT, CDR2 SNEGSKA (reference sequence). V shed 5 bases, J shed 4 bases, and the junction held 5 bases outside the gene matches. The CDR3 covers 16 residues. The CDR3 spells CSAGTSGGVGYNEQFF. CDR3 nucleotide sequence: TGCAGTGCTGGGACTAGCGGGGGGGTCGGGTACAATGAGCAGTTCTTC.

This clonotype appeared many times. The chain has TRBV5-1 and TRBJ2-5; no definite D call. V was trimmed by 0 bases and J by 5 bases, leaving 11 bases between them. This CDR3 region has 14 residues. From germline, CDR1 is SGHRS and CDR2 YFSETQ. The CDR3 spells CASSLDSNVETQYF. The CDR3 nucleotides read TGCGCCAGCAGCTTGGATAGCAACGTGGAGACCCAGTACTTC.

This clonotype turned up a few times. V usage is TRBV3-1 and J usage is TRBJ2-3; maybe TRBD1 (5 bases). Per germline, CDR1 LGHDT and CDR2 YNNKEL (reference sequence). The CDR3 runs 14 residues. Trimming left V 5 bases short and J 2 bases short, with 11 bases between. CDR3: CASSYRRATDTQYF. CDR3 nucleotide sequence: TGTGCCAGCAGCTACCGCAGGGCCACAGATACGCAGTATTTT.